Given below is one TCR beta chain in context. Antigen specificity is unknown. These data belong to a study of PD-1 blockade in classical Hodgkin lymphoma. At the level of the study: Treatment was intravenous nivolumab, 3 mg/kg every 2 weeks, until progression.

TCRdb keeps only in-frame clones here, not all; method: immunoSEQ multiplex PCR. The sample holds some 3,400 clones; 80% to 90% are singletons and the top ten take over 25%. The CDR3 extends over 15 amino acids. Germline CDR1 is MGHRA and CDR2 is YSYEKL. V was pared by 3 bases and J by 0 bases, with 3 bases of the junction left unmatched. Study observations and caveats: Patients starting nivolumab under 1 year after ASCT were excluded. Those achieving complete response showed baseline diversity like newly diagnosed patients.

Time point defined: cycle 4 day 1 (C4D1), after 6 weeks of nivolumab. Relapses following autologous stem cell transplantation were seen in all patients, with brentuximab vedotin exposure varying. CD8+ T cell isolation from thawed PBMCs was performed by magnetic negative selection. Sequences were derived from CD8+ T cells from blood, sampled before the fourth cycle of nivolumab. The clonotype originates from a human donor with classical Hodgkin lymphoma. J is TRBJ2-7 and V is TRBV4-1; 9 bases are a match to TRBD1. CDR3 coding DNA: TGCGCCAGCAGCCAGGGACAGGGCCTCTCCTACGAGCAGTACTTC. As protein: CASSQGQGLSYEQYF.